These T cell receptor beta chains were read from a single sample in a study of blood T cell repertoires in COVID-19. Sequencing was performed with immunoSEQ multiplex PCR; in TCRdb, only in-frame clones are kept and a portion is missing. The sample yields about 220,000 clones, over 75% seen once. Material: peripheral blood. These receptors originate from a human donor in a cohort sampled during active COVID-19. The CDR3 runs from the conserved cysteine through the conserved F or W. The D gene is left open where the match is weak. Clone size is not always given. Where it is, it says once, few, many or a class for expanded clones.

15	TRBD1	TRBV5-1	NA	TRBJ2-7	TGCGCCAGCAGACTACAGACAGGGAACTCCTACGAGCAGTACTTC	CASRLQTGNSYEQYF
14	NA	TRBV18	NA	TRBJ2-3	TGTGCCAGCTCACCAGCCAGGGGCGCAGATACGCAGTATTTT	CASSPARGADTQYF
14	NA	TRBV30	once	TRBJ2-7	TGTGCCTGGAGCCCCGGGACTCCACCCTACGAGCAGTACTTC	CAWSPGTPPYEQYF
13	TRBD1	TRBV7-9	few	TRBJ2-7	TGTGCCAGCAGCGCAAGACAGGGCTACGAGCAGTACTTC	CASSARQGYEQYF
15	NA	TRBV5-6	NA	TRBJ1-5	TGTGCCAGCAGCCCCGGGACCGGGAGATATCAGCCCCAGCATTTT	CASSPGTGRYQPQHF
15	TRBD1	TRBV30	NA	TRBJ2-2	TGTGCCTGGAGCCGGGACAGGGGATACACCGGGGAGCTGTTTTTT	CAWSRDRGYTGELFF
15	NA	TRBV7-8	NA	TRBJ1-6	TGTGCCAGCAGCTCTCGGACAGTAGATAATTCACCCCTCCACTTT	CASSSRTVDNSPLHF
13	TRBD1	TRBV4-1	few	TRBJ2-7	TGCGCCAGCAGCCAGACAGGGGACTACGAGCAGTACTTC	CASSQTGDYEQYF
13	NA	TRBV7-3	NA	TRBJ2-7	TGTGCCAGCAGCCCCGCGGCGCCCTACGAGCAGTACTTC	CASSPAAPYEQYF
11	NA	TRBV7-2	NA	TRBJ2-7	TGTGCCAGCAGCTCCGGACAGCTACAGTACTTC	CASSSGQLQYF
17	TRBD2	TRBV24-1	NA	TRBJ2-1	TGTGCCACCAGTGATTCAGGAGCGGGAGTTCTCTACAATGAGCAGTTCTTC	CATSDSGAGVLYNEQFF
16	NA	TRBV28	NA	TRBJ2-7	TGTGCCAGCAGTTTTCTGGGAGGAGGGAGGTCCTACGAGCAGTACTTC	CASSFLGGGRSYEQYF
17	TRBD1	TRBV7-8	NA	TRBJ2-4	TGTGCCAGCAGCTTGGCTGACAGGGAAGAGGCCAAAAACATTCAGTACTTC	CASSLADREEAKNIQYF
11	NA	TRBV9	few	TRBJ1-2	TGTGCCAGCAGCCCGGGCTATGGCTACACCTTC	CASSPGYGYTF
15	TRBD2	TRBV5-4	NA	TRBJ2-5	TGTGCCAGCAGCTTGACTAGCGGGGGCCAAGAGACCCAGTACTTC	CASSLTSGGQETQYF
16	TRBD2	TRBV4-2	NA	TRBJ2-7	TGTGCCAGCAGCCAAGTCCTCGCGGGAGTTTCCAAAGAGCAGTACTTC	CASSQVLAGVSKEQYF
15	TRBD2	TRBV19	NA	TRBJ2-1	TGTGCCAGTACCCTAGGGCTAGCGGGAGACAATGAGCAGTTCTTC	CASTLGLAGDNEQFF
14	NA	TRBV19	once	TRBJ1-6	TGTGCCAGTACCACTCGACAGTCTAATTCACCCCTCCACTTT	CASTTRQSNSPLHF
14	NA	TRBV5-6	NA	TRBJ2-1	TGTGCCAGCAGCTTGGGACTAGATTACGATGAGCAGTTCTTC	CASSLGLDYDEQFF
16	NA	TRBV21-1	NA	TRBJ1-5	TGTGCCAGCAAACATCAGGCCCGGGAATCCAATCAGCCCCAGCATTTT	CASKHQARESNQPQHF
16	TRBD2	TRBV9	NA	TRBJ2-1	TGTGCCAGCAGCGTAGACCGCGGGAGGGCCCGGGGTGAGCAGTTCTTC	CASSVDRGRARGEQFF
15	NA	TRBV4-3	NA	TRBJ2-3	TGCGCCAGCAGCCAAGGGGGGGTGGGTGCAGATACGCAGTATTTT	CASSQGGVGADTQYF
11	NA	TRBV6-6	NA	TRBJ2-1	TGTGCCAGCAGCTACGGGGCTGAGCAGTTCTTC	CASSYGAEQFF
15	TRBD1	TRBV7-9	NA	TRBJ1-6	TGTGCCAGCAGCTTAGAGACAGGGGGATCCTCACCCCTCCACTTT	CASSLETGGSSPLHF
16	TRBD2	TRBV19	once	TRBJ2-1	TGTGCCAGTAGACCTGGAAGTAGCGGGAACTACAATGAGCAGTTCTTC	CASRPGSSGNYNEQFF
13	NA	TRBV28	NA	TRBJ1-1	TGTGCCAGCAGACCAGGCTTAAACACTGAAGCTTTCTTT	CASRPGLNTEAFF
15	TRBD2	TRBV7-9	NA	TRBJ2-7	TGTGCCAGCAGCACGGGACTAGCGGGACTCTACGAGCAGTACTTC	CASSTGLAGLYEQYF
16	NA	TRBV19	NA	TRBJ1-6	TGTGCCAGTAGTACACGGGACACTTTTTATAATTCACCCCTCCACTTT	CASSTRDTFYNSPLHF
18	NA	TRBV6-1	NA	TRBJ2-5	TGTGCCAGCAGTGAAGGAGCACGGGGAGGGGGGGCCCAAGAGACCCAGTACTTC	CASSEGARGGGAQETQYF
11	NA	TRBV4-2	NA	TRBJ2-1	TGTGCCAGCAGCCAAGAACTAGAGCAGTTCTTC	CASSQELEQFF
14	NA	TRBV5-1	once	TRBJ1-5	TGCGCCAGCAGCTTGTCTGGAGGCAATCAGCCCCAGCATTTT	CASSLSGGNQPQHF
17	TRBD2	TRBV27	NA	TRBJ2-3	TGTGCCAGCAGTTTATCGATCCTCCTAGCGGGAGCAGATACGCAGTATTTT	CASSLSILLAGADTQYF
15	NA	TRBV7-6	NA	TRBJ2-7	TGTGCCAGCAGCACCCGGGACACGAACTCCTACGAGCAGTACTTC	CASSTRDTNSYEQYF
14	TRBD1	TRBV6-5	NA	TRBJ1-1	TGTGCCAGCAGTTATCAGCCGGGACAGGGTGAAGCTTTCTTT	CASSYQPGQGEAFF
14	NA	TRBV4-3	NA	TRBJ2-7	TGCGCCAGCAGCCAAGGCCCAGGCTCCTACGAGCAGTACTTC	CASSQGPGSYEQYF
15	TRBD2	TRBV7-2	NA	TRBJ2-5	TGTGCCAGCAGCTCTCCGCGGACTAGCACGGAGACCCAGTACTTC	CASSSPRTSTETQYF
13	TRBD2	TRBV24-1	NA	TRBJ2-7	TGTGCCACCAGTGATTGGGAGGGGAACGAGCAGTACTTC	CATSDWEGNEQYF
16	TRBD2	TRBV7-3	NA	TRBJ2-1	TGTGCCAGCAGCTTAACCAGCGGGAGGATAAACAATGAGCAGTTCTTC	CASSLTSGRINNEQFF
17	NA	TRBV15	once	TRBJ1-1	TGTGCCACCAGCAGAGATAATTGGGAAGGGGGAAACACTGAAGCTTTCTTT	CATSRDNWEGGNTEAFF
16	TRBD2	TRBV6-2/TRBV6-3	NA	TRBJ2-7	TGTGCCAGCAGTTACCGAGCGGGAAAGGGCCTCTACGAGCAGTACTTC	CASSYRAGKGLYEQYF
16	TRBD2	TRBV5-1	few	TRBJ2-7	TGCGCCAGCAGCGTCCTACTAGCGGGAAGGGGCGACGAGCAGTACTTC	CASSVLLAGRGDEQYF
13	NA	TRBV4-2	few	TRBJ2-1	TGTGCCAGCAGCCCTCAGTTAGCCAATGAGCAGTTCTTC	CASSPQLANEQFF
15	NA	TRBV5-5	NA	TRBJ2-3	TGTGCCAGCAGCTTTGGGGGCCCGTGGTCAGATACGCAGTATTTT	CASSFGGPWSDTQYF
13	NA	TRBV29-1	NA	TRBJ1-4	TGCAGCGGGAAGGACAGTGAGGCTGAAAAACTGTTTTTT	CSGKDSEAEKLFF
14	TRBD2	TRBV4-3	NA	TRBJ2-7	TGCGCCAGCAGCCAGACCGGGACTAGCGTCGAGCAGTACTTC	CASSQTGTSVEQYF
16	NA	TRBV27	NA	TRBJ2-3	TGTGCCAGCAGTTTAGCGGGATTCCCTCGATCGTGGACGCAGTATTTT	CASSLAGFPRSWTQYF
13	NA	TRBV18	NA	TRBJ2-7	TGTGCCAGCTCATCGACTGGCAACTACGAGCAGTACTTC	CASSSTGNYEQYF
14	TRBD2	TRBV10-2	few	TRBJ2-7	TGCGCCAGCAGTGAGTCTAGGACTAGCGATGAGCAGTACTTC	CASSESRTSDEQYF
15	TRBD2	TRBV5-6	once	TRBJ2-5	TGTGCCAGCAGCCGAGGGCTAGCGGGAACGGAGACCCAGTACTTC	CASSRGLAGTETQYF
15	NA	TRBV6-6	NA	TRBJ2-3	TGTGCCAGCAGTTACTCAGGGAGTCTCACAGATACGCAGTATTTT	CASSYSGSLTDTQYF
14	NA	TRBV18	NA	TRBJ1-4	TGTGCCAGCTCACCCATCTCGGAGGGGGAAAAACTGTTTTTT	CASSPISEGEKLFF
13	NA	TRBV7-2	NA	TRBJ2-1	TGTGCCAGCAGCTTCAACAGGGACAATGAGCAGTTCTTC	CASSFNRDNEQFF
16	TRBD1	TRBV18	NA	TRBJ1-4	TGTGCCAGCTCACCAAGACAGGGGGCGACTAATGAAAAACTGTTTTTT	CASSPRQGATNEKLFF
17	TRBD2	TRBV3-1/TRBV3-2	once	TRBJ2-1	TGTGCCAGCAGCCCCCATTTCGGGACTAGCGGGAACAATGAGCAGTTCTTC	CASSPHFGTSGNNEQFF
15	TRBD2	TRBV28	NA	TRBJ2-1	TGTGCCAGCAGCCCTAGCGGGATTTCCTACAATGAGCAGTTCTTC	CASSPSGISYNEQFF
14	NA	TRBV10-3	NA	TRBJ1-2	TGTGCCATCAGTGAGATGACGGGGGGCTATGGCTACACCTTC	CAISEMTGGYGYTF
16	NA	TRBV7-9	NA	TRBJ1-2	TGTGCCAGCAGCTTAGGATCTCGGGAGGGGAAGGATGGCTACACCTTC	CASSLGSREGKDGYTF